This T cell receptor beta chain was recovered during a study of T cell changes during pregnancy in multiple sclerosis. Sequencing used immunoSEQ multiplex PCR; TCRdb keeps in-frame clones, though not all of them. The table shows around 42,000 clones, with 75% to 90% occurring only once. CDR3 size: 13 residues. V dropped 6 bases and J dropped 4; count of bases not matched to a gene: 2. The germline gives CDR1 LNHDA, CDR2 SQIVND (reference sequence). The sample holds a few counts of this clone. Here the sequenced sample was peripheral blood, taken in the first trimester of pregnancy. The chain joins TRBV19 to TRBJ1-1; TRBD1 aligns across 10 bases. This clonotype was obtained from a female donor in good health, enrolled as a control in a pregnancy study. The CDR3, as DNA: TGTGCCAGTAGGGACAGGGGGATCACTGAAGCTTTCTTT. It yields the protein CASRDRGITEAFF.